The clone carrying this T cell receptor beta chain has only a few counts. This sample was taken from a study of T cell changes during pregnancy in multiple sclerosis. Sequencing was performed with immunoSEQ multiplex PCR; in TCRdb, only in-frame clones are kept and a portion is missing. The sample lists tens of thousands of clones; 75% to 95% were seen once. The clonotype comes from a female donor with multiple sclerosis, enrolled in a pregnancy study. This sample comprised CD8+ T cells from peripheral blood mononuclear cells, obtained before pregnancy.

CDR3 protein: CASSDGTDNNEQFF. The CDR3 region has the DNA TGTGCCAGCAGTGACGGGACAGACAACAATGAGCAGTTCTTC. This chain links TRBV6-4 with TRBJ2-1; 7 bases are shared with TRBD1. This CDR3 comprises 14 residues. The V segment lost 2 bases and the J segment 5 bases; nucleotides outside the gene matches: 3. Germline V gene lookup returns CDR1 MRHNA and CDR2 SNTAGT.